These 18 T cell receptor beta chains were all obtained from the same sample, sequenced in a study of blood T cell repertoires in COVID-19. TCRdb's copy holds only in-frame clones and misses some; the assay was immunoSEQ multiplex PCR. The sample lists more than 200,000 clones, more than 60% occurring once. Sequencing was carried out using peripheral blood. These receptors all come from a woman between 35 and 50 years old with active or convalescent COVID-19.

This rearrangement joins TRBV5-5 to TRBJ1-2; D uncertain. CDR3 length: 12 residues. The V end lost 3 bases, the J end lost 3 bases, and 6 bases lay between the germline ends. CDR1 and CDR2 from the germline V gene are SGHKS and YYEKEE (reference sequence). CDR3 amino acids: CASSYADYGYTF. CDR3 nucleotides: TGTGCCAGCAGCTATGCGGACTATGGCTACACCTTC.

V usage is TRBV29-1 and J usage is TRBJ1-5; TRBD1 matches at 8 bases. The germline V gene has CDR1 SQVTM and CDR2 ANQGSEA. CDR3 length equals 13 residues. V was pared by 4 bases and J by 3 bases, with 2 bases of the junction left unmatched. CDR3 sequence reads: CSVGDRHNQPQHF. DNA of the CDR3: TGCAGCGTTGGGGACAGGCACAATCAGCCCCAGCATTTT. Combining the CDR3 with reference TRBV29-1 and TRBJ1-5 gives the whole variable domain SAVISQKPSRDICQRGTSLTIQCQVDSQVTMMFWYRQQPGQSLTLIATANQGSEATYESGFVIDKFPISRPNLTFSTLTVSNMSPEDSSIYLCSVGDRHNQPQHFGDGTRLSIL.

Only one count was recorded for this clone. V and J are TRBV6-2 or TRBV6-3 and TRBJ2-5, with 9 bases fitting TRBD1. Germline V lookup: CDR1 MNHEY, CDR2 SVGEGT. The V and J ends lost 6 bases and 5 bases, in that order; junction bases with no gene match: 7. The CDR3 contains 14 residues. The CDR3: CASSHRDRVETQYF. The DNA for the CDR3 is TGTGCCAGCAGCCACCGGGACAGGGTCGAGACCCAGTACTTC.

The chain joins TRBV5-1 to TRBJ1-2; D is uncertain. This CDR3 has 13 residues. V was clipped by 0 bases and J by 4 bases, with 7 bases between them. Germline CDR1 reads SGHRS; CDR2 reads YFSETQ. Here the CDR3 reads CASSLEAFYGYTF. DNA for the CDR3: TGCGCCAGCAGCTTGGAAGCCTTCTATGGCTACACCTTC.

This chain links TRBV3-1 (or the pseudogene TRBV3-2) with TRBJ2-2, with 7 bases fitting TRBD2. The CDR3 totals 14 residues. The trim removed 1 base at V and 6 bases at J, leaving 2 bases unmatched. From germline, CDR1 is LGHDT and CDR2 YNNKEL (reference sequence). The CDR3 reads CASSQGEGPGELFF. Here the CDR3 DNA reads TGTGCCAGCAGCCAAGGGGAGGGTCCCGGGGAGCTGTTTTTT.

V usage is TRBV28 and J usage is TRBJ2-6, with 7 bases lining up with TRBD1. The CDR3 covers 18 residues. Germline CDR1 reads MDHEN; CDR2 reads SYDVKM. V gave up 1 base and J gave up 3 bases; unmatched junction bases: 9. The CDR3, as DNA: TGTGCCAGCAGTTTATCCGGCTACAGGGGCCTTGGGGCCAACGTCCTGACTTTC. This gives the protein CASSLSGYRGLGANVLTF.

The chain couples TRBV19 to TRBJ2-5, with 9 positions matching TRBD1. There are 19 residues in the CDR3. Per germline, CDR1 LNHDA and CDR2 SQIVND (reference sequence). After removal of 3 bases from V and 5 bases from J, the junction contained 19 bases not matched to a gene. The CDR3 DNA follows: TGTGCCAGTAGTATTGGGGGACCGGGACAGGGTCCAGCCTTCGAGACCCAGTACTTC. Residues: CASSIGGPGQGPAFETQYF.

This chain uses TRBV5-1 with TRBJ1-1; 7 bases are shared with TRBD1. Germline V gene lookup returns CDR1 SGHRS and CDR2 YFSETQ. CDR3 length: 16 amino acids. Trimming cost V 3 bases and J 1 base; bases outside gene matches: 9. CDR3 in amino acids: CASSWGQSWPNTEAFF. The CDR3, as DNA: TGCGCCAGCAGCTGGGGACAGTCTTGGCCGAACACTGAAGCTTTCTTT.

The CDR3 DNA is TGTGCCAGCAGCCCCCTTACAATTTATAGCAATCAGCCCCAGCATTTT. This sequence encodes CASSPLTIYSNQPQHF. The genes are TRBV11-2 and TRBJ1-5; D not resolved. The CDR3 is made up of 16 amino acids. Per germline, CDR1 SGHAT and CDR2 FQNNGV. Deletions cut 5 bases from V and 0 bases from J, with 14 bases between. Full variable domain (remainder filled in from reference TRBV11-2 and TRBJ1-5): EAGVAQSPRYKIIEKRQSVAFWCNPISGHATLYWYQQILGQGPKLLIQFQNNGVVDDSQLPKDRFSAERLKGVDSTLKIQPAKLEDSAVYLCASSPLTIYSNQPQHFGDGTRLSIL.

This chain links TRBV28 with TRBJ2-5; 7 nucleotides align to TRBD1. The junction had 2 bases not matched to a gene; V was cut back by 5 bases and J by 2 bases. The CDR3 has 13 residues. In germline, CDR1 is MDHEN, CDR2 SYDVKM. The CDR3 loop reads CASSRGQQETQYF. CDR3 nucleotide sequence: TGTGCCAGCAGTCGGGGACAGCAAGAGACCCAGTACTTC.

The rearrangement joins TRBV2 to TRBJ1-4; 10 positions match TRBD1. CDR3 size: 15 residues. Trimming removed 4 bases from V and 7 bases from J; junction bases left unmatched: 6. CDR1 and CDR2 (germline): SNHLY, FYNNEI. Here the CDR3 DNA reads TGTGCCAGCAGTGGTGACAGGGGGCGAAGTGAAAAACTGTTTTTT. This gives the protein CASSGDRGRSEKLFF.

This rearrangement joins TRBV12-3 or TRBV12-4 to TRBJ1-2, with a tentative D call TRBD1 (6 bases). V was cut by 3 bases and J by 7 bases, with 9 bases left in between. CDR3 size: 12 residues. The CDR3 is CASSFAGVGYTF. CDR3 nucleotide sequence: TGTGCCAGCAGTTTTGCAGGGGTTGGCTACACCTTC.

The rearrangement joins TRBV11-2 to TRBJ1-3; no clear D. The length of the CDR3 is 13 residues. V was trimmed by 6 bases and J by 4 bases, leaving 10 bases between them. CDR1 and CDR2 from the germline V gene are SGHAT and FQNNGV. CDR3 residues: CASSPSSGNTIYF. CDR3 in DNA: TGTGCCAGCAGTCCTAGCTCAGGAAACACCATATATTTT.

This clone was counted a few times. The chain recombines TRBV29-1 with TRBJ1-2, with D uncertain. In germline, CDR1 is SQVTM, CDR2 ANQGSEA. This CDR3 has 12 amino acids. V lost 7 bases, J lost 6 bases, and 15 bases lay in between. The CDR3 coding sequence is TGCAGCGGCCAGCGGGGAGTCCATGGCTACACCTTC. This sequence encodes CSGQRGVHGYTF.

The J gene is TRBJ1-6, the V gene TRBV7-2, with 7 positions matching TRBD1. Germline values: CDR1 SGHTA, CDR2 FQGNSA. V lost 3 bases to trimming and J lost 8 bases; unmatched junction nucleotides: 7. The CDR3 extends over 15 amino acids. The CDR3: CASSLTGILDSPLHF. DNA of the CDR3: TGTGCCAGCAGCTTGACAGGGATATTGGATTCACCCCTCCACTTT.

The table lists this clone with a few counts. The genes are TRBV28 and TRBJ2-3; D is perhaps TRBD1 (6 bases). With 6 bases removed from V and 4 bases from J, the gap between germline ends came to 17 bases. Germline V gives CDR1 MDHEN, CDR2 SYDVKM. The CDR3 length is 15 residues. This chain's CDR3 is CASRDTGTGADTQYF. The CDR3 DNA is TGTGCCAGCAGAGATACAGGGACGGGCGCAGATACGCAGTATTTT.

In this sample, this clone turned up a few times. Here the CDR3 reads CAWNPLRGTEAFF. DNA for the CDR3: TGTGCCTGGAATCCTCTTAGGGGGACTGAAGCTTTCTTT. The chain carries TRBV30 and TRBJ1-1; D might be TRBD1 (6 bases). Trimming shortened V by 4 bases and J by 5 bases, and 14 bases separated the two germline ends. The CDR3 length is 13 residues. CDR1 is GTSNPN, CDR2 SVGIG, per germline (reference sequence).

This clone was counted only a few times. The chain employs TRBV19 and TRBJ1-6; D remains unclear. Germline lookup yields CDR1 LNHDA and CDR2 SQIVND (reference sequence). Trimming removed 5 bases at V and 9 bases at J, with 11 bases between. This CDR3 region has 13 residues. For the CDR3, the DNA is TGTGCCAGTAGTCCCCGAGGTACTTCACCCCTCCACTTT. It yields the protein CASSPRGTSPLHF.